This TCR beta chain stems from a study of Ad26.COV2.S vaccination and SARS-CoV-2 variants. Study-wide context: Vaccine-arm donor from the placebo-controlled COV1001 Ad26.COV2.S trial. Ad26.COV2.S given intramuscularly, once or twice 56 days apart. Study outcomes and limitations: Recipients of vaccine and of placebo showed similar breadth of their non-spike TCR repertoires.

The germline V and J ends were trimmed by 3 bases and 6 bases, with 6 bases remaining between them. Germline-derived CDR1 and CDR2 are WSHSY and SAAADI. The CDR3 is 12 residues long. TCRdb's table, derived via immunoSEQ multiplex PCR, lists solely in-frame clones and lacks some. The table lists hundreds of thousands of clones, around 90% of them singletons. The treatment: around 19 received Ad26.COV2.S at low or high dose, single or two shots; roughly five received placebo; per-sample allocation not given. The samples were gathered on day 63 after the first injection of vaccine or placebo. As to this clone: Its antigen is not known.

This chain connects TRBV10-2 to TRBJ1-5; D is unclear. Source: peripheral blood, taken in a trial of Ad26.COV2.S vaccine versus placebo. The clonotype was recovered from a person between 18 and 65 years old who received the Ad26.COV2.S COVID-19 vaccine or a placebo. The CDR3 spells CASSDIGQPQHF. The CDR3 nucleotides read TGCGCCAGCAGTGATATTGGTCAGCCCCAGCATTTT.